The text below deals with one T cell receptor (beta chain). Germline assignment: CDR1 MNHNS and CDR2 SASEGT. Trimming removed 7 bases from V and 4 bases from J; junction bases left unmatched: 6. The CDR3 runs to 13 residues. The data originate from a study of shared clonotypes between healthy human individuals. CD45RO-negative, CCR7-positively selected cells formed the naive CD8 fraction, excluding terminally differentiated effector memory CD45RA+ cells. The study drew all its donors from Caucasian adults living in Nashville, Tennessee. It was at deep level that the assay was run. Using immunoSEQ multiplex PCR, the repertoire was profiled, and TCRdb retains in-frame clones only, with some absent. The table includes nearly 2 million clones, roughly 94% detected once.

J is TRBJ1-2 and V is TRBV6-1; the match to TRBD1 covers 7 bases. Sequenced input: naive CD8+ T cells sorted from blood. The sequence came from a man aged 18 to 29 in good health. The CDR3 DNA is TGTGCCAGCAAATACAGGGGAATCTATGGCTACACCTTC. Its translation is CASKYRGIYGYTF.